This T cell receptor beta chain was obtained from a study of shared clonotypes between healthy human individuals. This CDR3 is 13 amino acids long. Germline values: CDR1 SGHDT, CDR2 YYEEEE. V was pared by 3 bases and J by 13 bases, with 17 bases between. Assay used: immunoSEQ multiplex PCR; TCRdb lists only in-frame clones, some missing. Of roughly 2.2 million clones in the sample, 85% to 95% were seen once. Sequencing was performed on naive CD4+ T cells from PBMCs. Subset noted: CD45RA+ positively selected. The TCR originated in a young man in good health. Some clones in this sample may be carry-over from other donors' samples. The chain joins TRBV5-6 to TRBJ2-1, with a possible D match to TRBD1 (6 bases). CDR3 sequence (DNA): TGTGCCAGCAGCTCAAAACCGCCAGGGGTCCAGTTCTTC. Protein: CASSSKPPGVQFF.